Given below is one T cell receptor beta chain in context. Its antigen is unidentified. Healthy bone marrow donors made up the donor group. The PCR contained 60 Vbeta and 13 Jbeta primers. Here immunoSEQ multiplex PCR was the method, and the copy in TCRdb shows in-frame clones only, minus some. This sample has more than 150,000 clones, with over 65% found just once. V lost 5 bases to trimming and J lost 2 bases; unmatched junction nucleotides: 5. Germline CDR1 is SGHVS and CDR2 is FQNEAQ. The CDR3 has 15 residues. The data originate from a study of cytomegalovirus exposure and HLA in healthy donors. Whole-study findings and limits: An analysis done earlier found most TCR beta V segments productive about 87% or about 30% of the time. Common viral pathogens seemed, in a later analysis, to connect with several of the most significant clusters. Follow-up analysis later connected one missense variant in DCLRE1C with trimming of TCR beta V- and J-genes.

The sequencing input was PBMCs. This chain links TRBV7-8 with TRBJ2-7; 11 bases map to TRBD2. The TCR sequence derives from a man aged 18 to 29 in good health and CMV-seronegative. The CDR3 sequence: CASSPSSGRAYEQYF. In nucleotides, the CDR3 is TGTGCCAGCAGCCCCAGTAGCGGGAGGGCCTACGAGCAGTACTTC.